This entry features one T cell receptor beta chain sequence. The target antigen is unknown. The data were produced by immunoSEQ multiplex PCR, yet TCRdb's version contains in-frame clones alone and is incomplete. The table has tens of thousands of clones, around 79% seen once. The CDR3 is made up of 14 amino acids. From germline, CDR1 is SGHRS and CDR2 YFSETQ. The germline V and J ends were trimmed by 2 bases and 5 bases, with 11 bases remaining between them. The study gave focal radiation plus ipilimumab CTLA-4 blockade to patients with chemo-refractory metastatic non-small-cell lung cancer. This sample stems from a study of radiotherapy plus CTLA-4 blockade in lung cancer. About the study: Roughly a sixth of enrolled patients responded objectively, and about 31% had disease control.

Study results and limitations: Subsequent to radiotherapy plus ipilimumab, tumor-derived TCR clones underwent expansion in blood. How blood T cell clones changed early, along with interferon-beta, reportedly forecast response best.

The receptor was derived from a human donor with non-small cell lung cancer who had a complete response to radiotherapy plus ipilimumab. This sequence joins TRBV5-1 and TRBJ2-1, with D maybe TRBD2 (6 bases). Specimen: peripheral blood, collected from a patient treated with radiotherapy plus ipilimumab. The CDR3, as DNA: TGCGCCAGCAGCTTCGGGGGTGGGCACAATGAGCAGTTCTTC. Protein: CASSFGGGHNEQFF.